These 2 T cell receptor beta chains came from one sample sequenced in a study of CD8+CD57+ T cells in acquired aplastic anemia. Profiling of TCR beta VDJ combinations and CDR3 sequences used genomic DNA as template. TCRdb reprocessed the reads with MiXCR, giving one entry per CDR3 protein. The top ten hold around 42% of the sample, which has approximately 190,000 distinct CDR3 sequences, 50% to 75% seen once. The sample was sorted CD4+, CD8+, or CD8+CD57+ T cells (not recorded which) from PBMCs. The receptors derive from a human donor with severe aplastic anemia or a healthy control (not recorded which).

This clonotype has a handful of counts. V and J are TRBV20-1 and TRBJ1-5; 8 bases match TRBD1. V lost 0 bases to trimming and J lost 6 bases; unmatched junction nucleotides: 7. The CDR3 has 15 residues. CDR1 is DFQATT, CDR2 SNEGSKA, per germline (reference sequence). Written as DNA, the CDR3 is TGCAGTGCTAGAGAAGCAGGGGGCAAGTCTCAGCCCCAGCATTTT. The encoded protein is CSAREAGGKSQPQHF.

The chain's CDR3 is CASSDIFSGNTIYF. The CDR3 DNA follows: TGTGCCAGCAGCGATATCTTCTCTGGAAACACCATATATTTT. The chain links TRBV25-1 to TRBJ1-3; D is undetermined. The CDR3 contains 14 residues. Trimming cost V 6 bases and J 0 bases, with 9 bases left between them. From germline, CDR1 is MGHDK and CDR2 SYGVNS. Full variable domain (rest looked up from reference TRBV25-1 and TRBJ1-3): EADIYQTPRYLVIGTGKKITLECSQTMGHDKMYWYQQDPGMELHLIHYSYGVNSTEKGDLSSESTVSRIRTEHFPLTLESARPSHTSQYLCASSDIFSGNTIYFGEGSWLTVV.